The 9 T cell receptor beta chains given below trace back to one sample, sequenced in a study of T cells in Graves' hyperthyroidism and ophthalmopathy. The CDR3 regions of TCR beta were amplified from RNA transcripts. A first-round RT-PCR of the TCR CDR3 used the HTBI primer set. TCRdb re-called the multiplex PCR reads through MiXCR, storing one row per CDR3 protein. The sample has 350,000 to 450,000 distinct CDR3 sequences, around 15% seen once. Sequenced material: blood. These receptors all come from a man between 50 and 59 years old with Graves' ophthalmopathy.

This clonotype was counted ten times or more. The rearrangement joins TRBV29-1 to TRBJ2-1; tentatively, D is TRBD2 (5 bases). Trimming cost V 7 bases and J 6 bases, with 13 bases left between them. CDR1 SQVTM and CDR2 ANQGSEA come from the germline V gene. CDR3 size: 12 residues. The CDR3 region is CSAGIGRNEQFF. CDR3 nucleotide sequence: TGCAGCGCGGGGATTGGGCGCAATGAGCAGTTCTTC.

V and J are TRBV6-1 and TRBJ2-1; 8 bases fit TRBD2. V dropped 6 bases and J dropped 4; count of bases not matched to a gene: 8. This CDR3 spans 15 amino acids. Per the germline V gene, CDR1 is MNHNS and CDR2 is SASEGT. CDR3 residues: CASRPLSGGYNEQFF. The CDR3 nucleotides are TGTGCCAGCAGACCTTTGTCGGGAGGGTACAATGAGCAGTTCTTC.

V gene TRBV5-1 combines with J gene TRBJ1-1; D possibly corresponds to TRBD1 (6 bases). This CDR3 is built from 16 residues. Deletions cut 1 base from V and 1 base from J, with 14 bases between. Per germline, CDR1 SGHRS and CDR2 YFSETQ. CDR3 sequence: CASSLSPTQGNTEAFF. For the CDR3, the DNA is TGCGCCAGCAGCTTGAGTCCCACACAGGGGAACACTGAAGCTTTCTTT.

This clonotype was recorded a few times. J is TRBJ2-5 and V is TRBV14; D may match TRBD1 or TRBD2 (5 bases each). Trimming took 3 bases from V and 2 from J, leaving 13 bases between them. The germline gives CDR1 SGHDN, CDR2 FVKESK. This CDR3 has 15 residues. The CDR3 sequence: CASSQRRTRQETQYF. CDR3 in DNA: TGTGCCAGCAGCCAGAGGAGGACACGTCAAGAGACCCAGTACTTC. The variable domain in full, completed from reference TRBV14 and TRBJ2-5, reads EAGVTQFPSHSVIEKGQTVTLRCDPISGHDNLYWYRRVMGKEIKFLLHFVKESKQDESGMPNNRFLAERTGGTYSTLKVQPAELEDSGVYFCASSQRRTRQETQYFGPGTRLLVL.

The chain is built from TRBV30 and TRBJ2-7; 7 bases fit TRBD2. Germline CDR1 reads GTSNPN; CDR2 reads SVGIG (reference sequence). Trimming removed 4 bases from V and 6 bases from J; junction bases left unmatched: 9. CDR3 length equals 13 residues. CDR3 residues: CAWNLGGPREQYF. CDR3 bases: TGTGCCTGGAATCTGGGAGGGCCTCGCGAGCAGTACTTC. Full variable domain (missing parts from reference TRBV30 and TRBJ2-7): SQTIHQWPATLVQPVGSPLSLECTVEGTSNPNLYWYRQAAGRGLQLLFYSVGIGQISSEVPQNLSASRPQDRQFILSSKKLLLSDSGFYLCAWNLGGPREQYFGPGTRLTVT.

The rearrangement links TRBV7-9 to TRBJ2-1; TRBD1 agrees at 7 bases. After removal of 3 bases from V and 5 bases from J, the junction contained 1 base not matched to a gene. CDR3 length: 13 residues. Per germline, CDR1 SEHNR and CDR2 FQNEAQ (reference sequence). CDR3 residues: CASSFDRDNEQFF. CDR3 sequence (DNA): TGTGCCAGCAGCTTCGACAGGGACAATGAGCAGTTCTTC.

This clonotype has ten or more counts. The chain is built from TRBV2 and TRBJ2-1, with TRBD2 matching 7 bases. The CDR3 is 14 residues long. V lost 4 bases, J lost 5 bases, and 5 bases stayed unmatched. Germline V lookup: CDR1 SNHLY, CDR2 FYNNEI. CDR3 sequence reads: CASSVERDNNEQFF. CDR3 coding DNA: TGTGCCAGCAGTGTTGAGCGGGATAACAATGAGCAGTTCTTC.

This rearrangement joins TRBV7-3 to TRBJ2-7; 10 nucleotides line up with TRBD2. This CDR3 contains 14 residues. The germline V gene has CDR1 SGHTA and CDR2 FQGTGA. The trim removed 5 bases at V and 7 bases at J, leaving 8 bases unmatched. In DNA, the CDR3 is TGTGCCAGCAGCATTAGTAGCGGGAGGATTGAGCAGTACTTC. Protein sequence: CASSISSGRIEQYF.

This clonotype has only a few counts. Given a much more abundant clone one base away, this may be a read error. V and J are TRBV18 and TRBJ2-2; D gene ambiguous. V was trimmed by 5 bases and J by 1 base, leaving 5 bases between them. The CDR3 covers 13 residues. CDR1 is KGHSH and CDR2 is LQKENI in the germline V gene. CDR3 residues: CASSSWNTGELFF. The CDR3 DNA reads TGTGCCAGCTCATCCTGGAACACCGGGGAGCTGTTTTTT.